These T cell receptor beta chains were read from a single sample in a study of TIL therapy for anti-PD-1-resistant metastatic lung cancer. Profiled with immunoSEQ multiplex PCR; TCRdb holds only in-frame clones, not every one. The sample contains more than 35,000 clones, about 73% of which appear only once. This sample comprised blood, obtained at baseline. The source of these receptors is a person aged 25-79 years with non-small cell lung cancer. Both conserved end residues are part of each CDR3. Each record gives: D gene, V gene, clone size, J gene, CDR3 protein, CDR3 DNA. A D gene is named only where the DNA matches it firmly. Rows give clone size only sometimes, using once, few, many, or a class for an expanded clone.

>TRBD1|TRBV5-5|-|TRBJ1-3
CASSKQGTGNTIYF
TGTGCCAGCAGCAAACAGGGGACAGGAAACACCATATATTTT
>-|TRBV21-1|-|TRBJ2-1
CASSKTDRGLVDEQFF
TGTGCCAGCAGCAAAACGGACAGGGGGCTAGTCGATGAGCAGTTCTTC
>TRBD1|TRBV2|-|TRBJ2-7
CASSEGAGTRSGGYEQYF
TGTGCCAGCAGTGAGGGGGCCGGAACAAGGTCAGGGGGCTACGAGCAGTACTTC
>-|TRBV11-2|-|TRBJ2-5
CASSLDRGLAETQYF
TGTGCCAGCAGCTTAGATCGGGGTCTGGCGGAGACCCAGTACTTC
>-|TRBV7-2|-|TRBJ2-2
CASSLDRNTGELFF
TGTGCCAGCAGCTTAGACAGGAACACCGGGGAGCTGTTTTTT
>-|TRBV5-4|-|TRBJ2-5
CASSPIGDETQYF
TGTGCCAGCAGCCCCATTGGTGATGAGACCCAGTACTTC
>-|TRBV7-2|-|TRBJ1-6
CASSLLSGRPLHF
TGTGCCAGCAGCCTCCTTAGTGGTCGACCCCTCCACTTT
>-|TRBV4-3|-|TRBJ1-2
CASSQEIRGQGHYTF
TGCGCCAGCAGCCAAGAAATTCGAGGGCAGGGGCACTACACCTTC
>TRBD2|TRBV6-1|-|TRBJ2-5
CASSPGLVRETQYF
TGTGCCAGCAGTCCAGGACTAGTGAGGGAGACCCAGTACTTC
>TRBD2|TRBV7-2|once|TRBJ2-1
CASSLLAGGYNEQFF
TGTGCCAGCAGCTTACTAGCGGGGGGATACAATGAGCAGTTCTTC
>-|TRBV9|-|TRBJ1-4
CASSPTDGDEKLFF
TGTGCCAGCAGCCCGACGGACGGGGATGAAAAACTGTTTTTT
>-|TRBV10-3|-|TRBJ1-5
CAIGGERGQPQHF
TGTGCCATCGGAGGGGAGAGGGGTCAGCCCCAGCATTTT
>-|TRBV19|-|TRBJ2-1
CASSMGAGTYNEQFF
TGTGCCAGTAGTATGGGGGCGGGGACCTACAATGAGCAGTTCTTC
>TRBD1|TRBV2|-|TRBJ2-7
CAREHTGDGEQYF
TGTGCCAGGGAACACACAGGGGACGGGGAGCAGTACTTC
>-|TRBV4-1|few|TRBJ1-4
CASSHVQSGTVNEKLFF
TGCGCCAGCAGCCATGTGCAGTCTGGGACGGTTAATGAAAAACTGTTTTTT
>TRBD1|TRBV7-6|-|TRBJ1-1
CASSLTGPFTEAFF
TGTGCCAGCAGCTTGACAGGGCCTTTCACTGAAGCTTTCTTT
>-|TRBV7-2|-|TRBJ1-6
CASSLNARDSPLHF
TGTGCCAGCAGCTTAAATGCCAGGGATTCACCCCTCCACTTT
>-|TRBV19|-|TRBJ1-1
CASSIGINTEAFF
TGTGCCAGTAGTATAGGGATAAACACTGAAGCTTTCTTT
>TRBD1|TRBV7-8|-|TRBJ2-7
CASSSKTGTLLYEQYF
TGTGCCAGCAGCTCTAAGACAGGGACCCTTCTCTACGAGCAGTACTTC
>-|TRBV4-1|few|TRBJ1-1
CASSQGAQEGLKAFF
TGCGCCAGCAGCCAAGGGGCACAGGAGGGGCTAAAAGCTTTCTTT
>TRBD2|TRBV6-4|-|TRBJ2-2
CASSRRGGHTGELFF
TGTGCCAGCAGTCGCCGGGGGGGTCACACCGGGGAGCTGTTTTTT
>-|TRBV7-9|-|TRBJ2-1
CASSLDRVYNEQFF
TGTGCCAGCAGCTTAGACAGGGTCTACAATGAGCAGTTCTTC
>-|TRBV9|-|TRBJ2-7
CASSVRDVGYEQYF
TGTGCCAGCAGCGTCCGGGACGTTGGTTACGAGCAGTACTTC
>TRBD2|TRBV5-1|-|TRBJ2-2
CASTLIAGGGGELFF
TGCGCCAGCACCCTTATAGCGGGAGGAGGCGGGGAGCTGTTTTTT
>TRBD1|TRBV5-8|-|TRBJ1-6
CASSLLGTGNSPLHF
TGTGCCAGCAGCCTCCTAGGGACAGGGAATTCACCCCTCCACTTT
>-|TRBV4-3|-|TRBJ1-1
CASSHGNLGTEAFF
TGCGCCAGCAGCCATGGTAATTTGGGCACTGAAGCTTTCTTT
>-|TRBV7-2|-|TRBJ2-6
CAVQGRTGANVLTF
TGTGCCGTTCAGGGAAGAACTGGGGCCAACGTCCTGACTTTC
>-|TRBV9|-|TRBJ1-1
CASSVHRGDEAFF
TGTGCCAGCAGCGTACATAGGGGCGACGAAGCTTTCTTT
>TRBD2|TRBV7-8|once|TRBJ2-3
CASRRTSGGADTQYF
TGTGCCAGCAGGCGGACTAGCGGCGGGGCAGATACGCAGTATTTT
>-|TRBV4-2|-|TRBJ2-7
CASSQEDSGSYEQYF
TGTGCCAGCAGCCAAGAGGACAGTGGGTCCTACGAGCAGTACTTC
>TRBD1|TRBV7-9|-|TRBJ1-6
CAHQPGQGNSPLHF
TGTGCTCACCAACCCGGACAGGGGAATTCACCCCTCCACTTT
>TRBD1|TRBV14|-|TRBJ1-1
CVSSQDLGQYNTEAFF
TGTGTCAGCAGCCAAGACCTGGGACAGTATAACACTGAAGCTTTCTTT
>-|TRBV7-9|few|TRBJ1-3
CASTLAGGSSGNTIYF
TGTGCCAGCACCCTAGCGGGGGGGAGCTCTGGAAACACCATATATTTT
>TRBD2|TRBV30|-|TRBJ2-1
CASSPVAGGSGEQFF
TGTGCCTCCTCCCCCGTTGCGGGAGGGAGTGGTGAGCAGTTCTTC
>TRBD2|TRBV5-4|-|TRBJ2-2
CASSVGGAGAGELFF
TGTGCCAGCAGCGTCGGGGGGGCCGGGGCCGGGGAGCTGTTTTTT
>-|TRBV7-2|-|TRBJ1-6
CASSLGGGRGVLHF
TGTGCCAGCAGCTTAGGTGGCGGAAGGGGGGTCCTCCACTTT
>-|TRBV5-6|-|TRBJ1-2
CASSLGKEDYTF
TGTGCCAGCAGCTTAGGGAAGGAAGACTACACCTTC
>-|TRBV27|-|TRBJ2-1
CASSLLGLLNNEQFF
TGTGCCAGCAGTTTATTAGGTCTGCTCAACAATGAGCAGTTCTTC
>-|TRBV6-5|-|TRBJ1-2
CASSQTDGGYYGYTF
TGTGCCAGCAGTCAGACAGATGGGGGATACTATGGCTACACCTTC
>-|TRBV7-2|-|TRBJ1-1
CASSHQGSRTEAFF
TGTGCCAGCAGCCATCAGGGGAGTAGGACTGAAGCTTTCTTT
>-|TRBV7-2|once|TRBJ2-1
CASSLTSRLDLPYNEQFF
TGTGCCAGCAGCTTAACCTCTCGACTGGACCTACCATACAATGAGCAGTTCTTC
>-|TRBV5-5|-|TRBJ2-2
CASIPTGGESTGELFF
TGTGCCAGCATTCCAACGGGGGGCGAGAGCACCGGGGAGCTGTTTTTT
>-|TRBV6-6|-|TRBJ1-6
CASSYGLQISPLHF
TGTGCCAGCAGTTACGGTCTGCAGATTTCACCCCTCCACTTT
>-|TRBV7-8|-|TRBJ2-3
CASSLDSGSTDTQYF
TGTGCCAGCAGCTTAGATTCCGGAAGCACAGATACGCAGTATTTT
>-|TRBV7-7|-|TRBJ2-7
CASSLGGREYEQYF
TGTGCCAGCAGCTTAGGCGGCAGGGAGTACGAGCAGTACTTC
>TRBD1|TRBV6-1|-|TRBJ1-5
CASRRTGVRPQHF
TGTGCCAGCAGAAGGACAGGGGTACGGCCCCAGCATTTT
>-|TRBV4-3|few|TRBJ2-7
CASSQVYGGGQYF
TGCGCCAGCAGCCAAGTTTACGGGGGCGGGCAGTACTTC
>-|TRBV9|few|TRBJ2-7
CASSALRDLPREQYF
TGTGCCAGCAGCGCCCTCCGGGACCTACCTAGGGAGCAGTACTTC
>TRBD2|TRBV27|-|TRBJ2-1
CASSLSGVYNEQFF
TGTGCCAGCAGTCTCAGCGGGGTCTACAATGAGCAGTTCTTC
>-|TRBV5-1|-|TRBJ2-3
CASSPGRLQITDTQYF
TGCGCCAGCAGCCCCGGAAGGCTACAAATAACAGATACGCAGTATTTT
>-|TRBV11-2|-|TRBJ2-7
CASSQEPPGFYEQYF
TGTGCCAGCAGCCAGGAACCCCCGGGGTTCTACGAGCAGTACTTC